The rows below give T cell receptor beta chains drawn from one sample of a study of blood T cells in healthy people across ages. TCRdb independently ran MiXCR on the 5' RACE reads; one entry per CDR3 protein. This table holds around 1.5 million distinct CDR3 sequences, around 35% found once. Sequencing was carried out using blood. All receptors derive from a woman aged 25 to 39 in good health. CDR3s leave out the opening cysteine and the closing phenylalanine or tryptophan. The order of the fields is CDR3 protein, D gene, J gene, V gene. A D gene is named only where the DNA matches it firmly.

SAAGKKFNQPQH . TRBJ1-5 TRBV20-1
NARVGVGNEQY . TRBJ2-7 TRBV20-1
ASSLGVGQLNEKLF . TRBJ1-4 TRBV11-2
ASAKVQAGALLVYEQY . TRBJ2-7 TRBV11-3
ASRVGSTDTQY . TRBJ2-3 TRBV6-1
ASSSTRTSGTYEQY TRBD2 TRBJ2-7 TRBV7-8
SARTPSGNTDMQY TRBD2 TRBJ2-3 TRBV20-1
ASSGVGAYEQY . TRBJ2-7 TRBV27
ASSRIGGLGNYEQY . TRBJ2-7 TRBV4-1
ASSQLVRGPRNSYEQY . TRBJ2-7 TRBV4-2
ASSLTGQVANEQY TRBD1 . TRBV28
ASSGDVAGELF . TRBJ2-2 TRBV9
ASSSEPTSSYPETQY . TRBJ2-5 TRBV5-1
ACSHGGPRYEQY . TRBJ2-7 TRBV3-1
ASSLGLRSTDTQY . TRBJ2-3 TRBV5-1
ARSDGPETQY . TRBJ2-5 TRBV6-2/TRBV6-3
ASSLGFANYGYT . TRBJ1-2 TRBV5-1
ASSRTRSYGYT . TRBJ1-2 TRBV28
SADPIGETF . TRBJ1-4 TRBV20-1
ASSYYAYEQY . TRBJ2-7 TRBV6-2/TRBV6-3
ASRHDRDTEAF TRBD1 TRBJ1-1 TRBV4-2
ASEGSGGAVTQY TRBD2 TRBJ2-5 TRBV12-3/TRBV12-4
ASSLGGPLNTEAF . TRBJ1-1 TRBV5-6
AISERADSCEQY . TRBJ2-7 TRBV10-3
ASSYSEGTGEQY . TRBJ2-5 TRBV6-6
AISEATSGPYIRNEQF TRBD2 TRBJ2-1 TRBV10-3
ASSAAGAGTDTQY TRBD2 TRBJ2-3 TRBV7-7
ASSVGTASSYNSPLH . TRBJ1-6 TRBV9
ASSLSARGNYGYT . TRBJ1-2 TRBV9
ASSVSGGAVVNEQY TRBD2 TRBJ2-5 TRBV9
AWSGGRADRLYEQF TRBD2 TRBJ2-1 TRBV30
SARGPVQGQY . TRBJ2-5 TRBV20-1
SLAGGGETQY TRBD2 TRBJ2-5 TRBV29-1
ASSLGGRMNTEAF . TRBJ1-1 TRBV7-8
ASSEPSSSPQNIQY . TRBJ2-4 TRBV6-1
ASSARGGYNEQF TRBD2 TRBJ2-1 TRBV13
AIGRENSDTQY . TRBJ2-3 TRBV10-3
ASSLAGGSAEAF TRBD1 TRBJ1-1 TRBV11-2
ASSYAPSNEQF . TRBJ2-1 TRBV6-6
ASSSAYSYNSPLH . TRBJ1-6 TRBV27
ASSLELVPEQF . TRBJ2-1 TRBV7-2
ASSPLPTGANTGELF TRBD1 TRBJ2-2 TRBV14
SAKDRSSTDTQY TRBD1 TRBJ2-3 TRBV20-1
ASSPGGQGSSYEQY TRBD1 TRBJ2-7 TRBV5-1